This T cell receptor (beta chain) derives from a study of OX40 agonist ivuxolimab in advanced cancers. Overall study context: There were three patients with partial responses, one having hepatocellular carcinoma and two cutaneous melanoma.

General study results and limits: The study observed clonal expansion of CD4+ and CD8+ blood T cells by week 6 at 0.1 to 3.0 mg/kg.

V lost 4 bases and J lost 5; bases outside the gene matches: 7. Germline loops: CDR1 MNHEY, CDR2 SMNVEV (reference sequence). The CDR3 extends over 14 amino acids. Measured with immunoSEQ multiplex PCR; TCRdb has only the in-frame clones, and not every one. Of fewer than 25,000 clones detected, just under 75% appear once; the ten largest clones hold approximately 18%. This clone was observed a handful of times. Its antigen is not known. This receptor was identified in an adult with an advanced solid tumor such as melanoma, head and neck, liver or kidney cancer. The V call is TRBV27, the J call TRBJ2-7, with 8 bases lining up with TRBD1. This specimen was CD4+ or CD8+ T cells sorted from blood, taken in a trial of the OX40 agonist ivuxolimab. This chain's CDR3 is CASSWTGWFNEQYF. CDR3 sequence (DNA): TGTGCCAGCAGTTGGACAGGGTGGTTCAACGAGCAGTACTTC.